The 30 T cell receptor beta chains below come from one sample, sequenced in a study of OX40 agonist ivuxolimab in advanced cancers. Assay: immunoSEQ multiplex PCR; the TCRdb copy retains only in-frame clones and omits some. The sample lists more than 50,000 clones, 86% occurring once. Specimen: CD4+ or CD8+ T cells sorted from blood, collected in a trial of the OX40 agonist ivuxolimab. These receptors were obtained from an adult with an advanced solid tumor such as melanoma, head and neck, liver or kidney cancer.

V is TRBV15 and J is TRBJ2-5, with 10 bases that match TRBD2. The CDR3 sequence is 16 residues long. V trimming: 2 bases; J trimming: 2 bases; junction bases outside the gene matches: 5. Germline V CDR1 and CDR2: LNHNV, YYDKDF (reference sequence). CDR3 sequence reads: CATSRIAGGGQETQYF. The CDR3 nucleotides read TGTGCCACCAGCAGAATAGCGGGAGGTGGACAAGAGACCCAGTACTTC.

The chain joins TRBV5-6 to TRBJ2-7; maybe TRBD2 (6 bases). Trimming left V 4 bases short and J 1 base short, with 9 bases between. The CDR3 sequence is 13 residues long. The germline V gene encodes CDR1 SGHDT and CDR2 YYEEEE. CDR3 bases: TGTGCCAGCAGCGTTGGGGGGTCCTACGAGCAGTACTTC. Protein: CASSVGGSYEQYF.

This clone was seen more than once but under ten times. V gene TRBV28 combines with J gene TRBJ1-5; D may be TRBD1 (5 bases). The CDR3 has 12 residues. V was cut by 7 bases and J by 6 bases, with 10 bases left in between. Germline V gene data show CDR1 as MDHEN and CDR2 as SYDVKM. This CDR3 is CASTAGFQPQHF. The DNA of the CDR3 is TGTGCCAGCACCGCAGGGTTTCAGCCCCAGCATTTT.

V is TRBV9 and J is TRBJ2-1; tentative D call: TRBD1 (5 bases). Germline loops: CDR1 SGDLS, CDR2 YYNGEE. V dropped 0 bases and J dropped 0 bases, with 7 bases sitting between them. The CDR3 length is 15 residues. The CDR3 DNA sequence: TGTGCCAGCAGCGTAGGGGGCGACTCCTACAATGAGCAGTTCTTC. Translating gives CASSVGGDSYNEQFF.

The V call is TRBV6-1, the J call TRBJ2-1; TRBD2 might be the D (6 bases). The CDR3 loop spans 14 amino acids. Germline assignment: CDR1 MNHNS and CDR2 SASEGT. V was pared by 2 bases and J by 6 bases, with 11 bases between. CDR3 protein: CASSESWGVNEQFF. The CDR3 DNA reads TGTGCCAGCAGTGAATCATGGGGGGTCAATGAGCAGTTCTTC.

The gene calls are TRBV5-4 and TRBJ2-5; the match to TRBD1 covers 7 bases. The CDR3 length is 14 residues. CDR1 is SGHNT, CDR2 YYREEE, per germline (reference sequence). V gave up 0 bases and J gave up 4 bases; unmatched junction bases: 3. The CDR3 DNA reads TGTGCCAGCAGCTTGGGAGGGGGCAGAGAGACCCAGTACTTC. Amino acid sequence: CASSLGGGRETQYF.

The chain employs TRBV7-2 and TRBJ2-5; a possible D gene is TRBD1 (6 bases). The V gene's germline CDR1 is SGHTA and CDR2 FQGNSA. CDR3 length: 12 amino acids. V gave up 5 bases and J gave up 5 bases, with 9 bases separating them. CDR3: CASSPRGETQYF. As DNA, the CDR3 is TGTGCCAGCAGCCCGAGGGGGGAGACCCAGTACTTC.

The V and J genes are TRBV7-7 and TRBJ2-2; TRBD1 aligns across 7 bases. From germline, CDR1 is SSHAT and CDR2 FNYEAQ (reference sequence). Unmatched junction bases numbered 9, after V lost 5 bases and J lost 0 bases. The CDR3 sequence is 17 residues long. The CDR3 region has the DNA TGTGCCAGCAGCGCAGGGGACAGCGCGGCGAACACCGGGGAGCTGTTTTTT. This codes for CASSAGDSAANTGELFF.

This sequence joins TRBV7-8 and TRBJ2-5; D assignment may be TRBD1 or TRBD2 (5 bases each). The germline gives CDR1 SGHVS, CDR2 FQNEAQ. The CDR3 totals 14 residues. Trimming took 4 bases from V and 9 from J, leaving 18 bases between them. The CDR3 reads CASSSQGSTGPQYF. The CDR3 bases are TGTGCCAGCAGCTCCCAGGGTAGTACGGGGCCCCAGTACTTC.

This chain connects TRBV5-1 to TRBJ2-3; no clear D. This CDR3 region has 15 residues. The V and J ends lost 4 bases and 0 bases respectively, with 12 bases between them. Germline loops: CDR1 SGHRS, CDR2 YFSETQ. The CDR3 DNA is TGCGCCAGCAGCCCGGACGGCCCTAGCACAGATACGCAGTATTTT. It codes for CASSPDGPSTDTQYF. The full variable domain, in which reference TRBV5-1 and TRBJ2-3 provide the parts outside the CDR3, is KAGVTQTPRYLIKTRGQQVTLSCSPISGHRSVSWYQQTPGQGLQFLFEYFSETQRNKGNFPGRFSGRQFSNSRSEMNVSTLELGDSALYLCASSPDGPSTDTQYFGPGTRLTVL.

This clone occurred once. V and J are TRBV5-1 and TRBJ2-2; the D gene is possibly TRBD1 (8 bases). Trimming took 4 bases from V and 7 from J, leaving 14 bases between them. The CDR3 totals 14 residues. CDR1 SGHRS and CDR2 YFSETQ come from the germline V gene. CDR3: CASSPDREGGELFF. The CDR3 DNA is TGCGCCAGCAGCCCGGACAGGGAGGGCGGGGAGCTGTTTTTT.

The CDR3 DNA sequence: TGTGCCAGCAGCTTAGGGGTCACCGGGGAGCTGTTTTTT. This codes for CASSLGVTGELFF. The chain joins TRBV11-3 to TRBJ2-2; D is unclear. The CDR3 spans 13 residues. Germline V gene data show CDR1 as SGHNT and CDR2 as YENEEA. Trimming cost V 1 base and J 4 bases, with 4 bases left between them.

This chain links TRBV7-6 with TRBJ1-5, with D unclear. V was clipped by 5 bases and J by 1 base, with 9 bases between them. Germline CDR1 and CDR2: SGHVS and FNYEAQ. CDR3 length: 14 amino acids. For the CDR3, the DNA is TGTGCCAGCAGCCCGAGCGGCAGCAATCAGCCCCAGCATTTT. Its protein is CASSPSGSNQPQHF.

This clone was detected only once. The V and J genes are TRBV10-1 and TRBJ2-7; a weak D match, TRBD2 (5 bases). The V gene lost 4 bases and the J gene lost 6 bases, with 19 bases spanning the gap. The CDR3 totals 15 residues. Germline V gene lookup returns CDR1 WNHNN and CDR2 SYGVQD (reference sequence). CDR3: CASSGVRGGSGEQYF. CDR3 nucleotide sequence: TGCGCCAGCAGTGGAGTTCGAGGAGGATCGGGCGAGCAGTACTTC.

In its sample, this clone was seen a few times. The chain uses TRBV5-4 and TRBJ2-7; 10 bases agree with TRBD1. Germline loops: CDR1 SGHNT, CDR2 YYREEE (reference sequence). The CDR3 is made up of 14 amino acids. Trimming removed 4 bases from V and 2 bases from J; junction bases left unmatched: 3. CDR3: CASSTGQGAYEQYF. The CDR3 DNA is TGTGCCAGCAGCACTGGACAGGGGGCCTACGAGCAGTACTTC.

This chain uses TRBV6-5 with TRBJ1-5; possibly TRBD1 for D (5 bases). V was cut by 6 bases and J by 1 base, with 10 bases left in between. In germline, CDR1 is MNHEY, CDR2 SVGAGI. There are 14 residues in the CDR3. This CDR3 reads CASSRGQSNQPQHF. The CDR3 DNA reads as TGTGCCAGCAGCCGTGGACAAAGCAATCAGCCCCAGCATTTT.

V usage is TRBV9 and J usage is TRBJ2-2; TRBD2 aligns across 8 bases. The V segment lost 0 bases and the J segment 8 bases; nucleotides outside the gene matches: 9. CDR1 SGDLS and CDR2 YYNGEE come from the germline V gene. The CDR3 is 16 amino acids. The CDR3 loop reads CASSVGIAGIGGELFF. The CDR3 DNA follows: TGTGCCAGCAGCGTAGGAATAGCGGGAATCGGTGGGGAGCTGTTTTTT.

The V gene is TRBV5-1, the J gene TRBJ2-1; D possibly matches TRBD1 or TRBD2 (5 bases each). The CDR3 is 15 residues long. Trimming left V 7 bases short and J 4 bases short, with 18 bases between. Germline V gives CDR1 SGHRS, CDR2 YFSETQ. CDR3 DNA sequence: TGCGCCAGCGCCTTGGATCGGGGCGCTTACAATGAGCAGTTCTTC. Translation: CASALDRGAYNEQFF.

The chain joins TRBV30 to TRBJ1-4, with no clear D. The germline V gene has CDR1 GTSNPN and CDR2 SVGIG (reference sequence). The CDR3 spans 13 residues. Trimming removed 1 base at V and 5 bases at J, with 8 bases between. This CDR3 reads CAWSGVGNEKLFF. In DNA form, the CDR3 reads TGTGCCTGGAGTGGGGTAGGGAATGAAAAACTGTTTTTT.

The gene calls are TRBV9 and TRBJ2-1, with 8 bases identical to TRBD2. Germline V gene data show CDR1 as SGDLS and CDR2 as YYNGEE. The CDR3 is 17 residues long. V lost 0 bases and J lost 10; bases outside the gene matches: 15. The CDR3 here is CASSVAGLAGPQGEQFF. The CDR3 DNA sequence: TGTGCCAGCAGCGTAGCTGGCCTAGCGGGCCCCCAGGGCGAGCAGTTCTTC. Full variable domain (outside the CDR3, taken from reference TRBV9 and TRBJ2-1): DSGVTQTPKHLITATGQRVTLRCSPRSGDLSVYWYQQSLDQGLQFLIQYYNGEERAKGNILERFSAQQFPDLHSELNLSSLELGDSALYFCASSVAGLAGPQGEQFFGPGTRLTVL.

This chain joins TRBV7-9 and TRBJ1-5; 12 bases map to TRBD1. V trimming: 5 bases; J trimming: 3 bases; junction bases outside the gene matches: 5. The V gene's germline CDR1 is SEHNR and CDR2 FQNEAQ (reference sequence). The CDR3 runs 16 residues. This CDR3 is CASSAGTGGYNQPQHF. CDR3 sequence (DNA): TGTGCCAGCAGCGCAGGGACAGGGGGCTACAATCAGCCCCAGCATTTT.

CDR3 DNA sequence: TGCGCCAGCAGCCAAGATACTTATGATACGCAGTATTTT. This sequence encodes CASSQDTYDTQYF. The gene calls are TRBV4-1 and TRBJ2-3; D ambiguous. Germline V gives CDR1 MGHRA, CDR2 YSYEKL. The CDR3 is 13 amino acids. V lost 0 bases and J 6 bases, leaving 7 bases between the germline ends.

V and J are TRBV5-1 and TRBJ2-3; 14 positions match TRBD2. Germline CDR1 reads SGHRS; CDR2 reads YFSETQ. The CDR3 is 17 amino acids. After removal of 4 bases from V and 6 bases from J, the junction contained 10 bases not matched to a gene. CDR3 DNA sequence: TGCGCCAGCAGCCCTCGACTAGCGGGGGGGGAGGTGGATACGCAGTATTTT. Translation gives CASSPRLAGGEVDTQYF.

The V and J genes are TRBV7-9 and TRBJ2-1; 11 bases map to TRBD2. This CDR3 is built from 15 residues. Germline assignment: CDR1 SEHNR and CDR2 FQNEAQ (reference sequence). Trimming took 6 bases from V and 10 from J; bases not matched to a gene: 11. CDR3 sequence: CASSPTSGGRSEQFF. The CDR3 coding sequence is TGTGCCAGCAGTCCTACTAGCGGGGGCCGGTCCGAGCAGTTCTTC.

The chain has TRBV6-5 and TRBJ2-1; 7 bases are a match to TRBD1. Germline CDR1 reads MNHEY; CDR2 reads SVGAGI. CDR3 size: 12 residues. Trimming took 6 bases from V and 8 from J; bases not matched to a gene: 4. CDR3 in amino acids: CASRTDRDEQFF. The CDR3 DNA sequence: TGTGCCAGCAGAACAGACAGGGATGAGCAGTTCTTC.

The chain combines TRBV19 with TRBJ2-2, with a weak D call TRBD1 (6 bases). V lost 5 bases, J lost 5 bases, and 12 bases lay in between. The CDR3 covers 14 residues. Per germline, CDR1 LNHDA and CDR2 SQIVND (reference sequence). CDR3 sequence reads: CASSALDRTGELFF. CDR3 in DNA: TGTGCCAGTAGTGCCCTTGACAGGACCGGGGAGCTGTTTTTT.

V usage is TRBV7-8 and J usage is TRBJ2-7, with D uncertain. CDR1 SGHVS and CDR2 FQNEAQ come from the germline V gene. The CDR3 loop spans 13 amino acids. The V end lost 6 bases, the J end lost 3 bases, and 12 bases lay between the germline ends. CDR3 bases: TGTGCCAGCAGTACGGAAGGCGGCTACGAGCAGTACTTC. This gives the protein CASSTEGGYEQYF.

The V gene is TRBV7-6, the J gene TRBJ1-6; D is perhaps TRBD1 (5 bases). This CDR3 spans 14 amino acids. Germline values: CDR1 SGHVS, CDR2 FNYEAQ. Trimming removed 5 bases from V and 4 bases from J, with 9 bases in between. CDR3 residues: CASSPGQYNSPLHF. The CDR3 DNA reads TGTGCCAGCAGCCCCGGACAATATAATTCACCCCTCCACTTT.

This clone was recorded a few times. The chain links TRBV4-1 to TRBJ1-2; no definite D call. With 3 bases removed from V and 11 bases from J, the gap between germline ends came to 13 bases. Germline assignment: CDR1 MGHRA and CDR2 YSYEKL. The length of the CDR3 is 12 residues. The CDR3 region has the DNA TGCGCCAGCAGCCATGATCGACCTGGGTACACCTTC. It translates to CASSHDRPGYTF.

The V and J genes are TRBV18 and TRBJ1-4; D is unclear. The V end lost 1 base, the J end lost 5 bases, and 8 bases lay between the germline ends. The germline gives CDR1 KGHSH, CDR2 LQKENI. The CDR3 sequence is 14 residues long. The chain's CDR3 is CASSPLGRNEKLFF. CDR3 DNA sequence: TGTGCCAGCTCACCACTTGGGCGGAATGAAAAACTGTTTTTT.